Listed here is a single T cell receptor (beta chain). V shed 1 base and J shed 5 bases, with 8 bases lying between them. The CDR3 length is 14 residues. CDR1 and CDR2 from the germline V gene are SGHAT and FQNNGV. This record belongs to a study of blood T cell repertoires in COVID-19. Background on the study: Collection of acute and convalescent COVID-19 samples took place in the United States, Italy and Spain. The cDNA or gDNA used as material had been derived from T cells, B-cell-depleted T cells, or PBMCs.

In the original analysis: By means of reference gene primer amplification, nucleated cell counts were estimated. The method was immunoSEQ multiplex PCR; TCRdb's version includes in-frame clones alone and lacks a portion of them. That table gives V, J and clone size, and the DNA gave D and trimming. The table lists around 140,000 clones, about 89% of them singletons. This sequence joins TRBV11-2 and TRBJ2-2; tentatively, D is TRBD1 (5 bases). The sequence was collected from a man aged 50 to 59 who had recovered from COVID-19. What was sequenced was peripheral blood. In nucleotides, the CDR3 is TGTGCCAGCAGCTTAGGCAGGGTTACCGGGGAGCTGTTTTTT. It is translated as CASSLGRVTGELFF.